This TCR beta chain was found in a study of T cell changes during pregnancy in multiple sclerosis. Sequenced by immunoSEQ multiplex PCR; TCRdb stores in-frame clones only, minus some. The data show 65,000 to 90,000 clones, approximately 92% seen once. Per the germline V gene, CDR1 is MDHEN and CDR2 is SYDVKM. The CDR3 is made up of 15 amino acids. Trimming removed 6 bases from V and 4 bases from J; junction bases left unmatched: 6. The TCR sequence derives from a female donor with multiple sclerosis, enrolled in a pregnancy study. The sample was peripheral blood, taken before pregnancy. The J gene is TRBJ2-7, the V gene TRBV28, with TRBD2 identical over 13 bases. As DNA, the CDR3 is TGTGCCAGCAGCCGAGGGACTAGCGGGAAGTACGAGCAGTACTTC. Translation gives CASSRGTSGKYEQYF.